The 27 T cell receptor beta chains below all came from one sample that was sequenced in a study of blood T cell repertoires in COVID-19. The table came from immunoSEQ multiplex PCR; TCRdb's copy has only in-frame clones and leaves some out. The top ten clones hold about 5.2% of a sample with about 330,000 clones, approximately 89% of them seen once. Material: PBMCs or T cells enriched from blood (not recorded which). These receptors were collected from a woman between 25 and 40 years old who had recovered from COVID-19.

The CDR3 DNA follows: TGTGCCCTAGCGGGGGGATGGGAGCAGTACTTC. This translates into CALAGGWEQYF. V and J are TRBV30 and TRBJ2-7; 11 nucleotides line up with TRBD2. The CDR3 is made up of 11 amino acids. Germline trimming cut 8 bases from V and 7 bases from J; bases unmatched to any gene: 4. The germline gives CDR1 GTSNPN, CDR2 SVGIG (reference sequence).

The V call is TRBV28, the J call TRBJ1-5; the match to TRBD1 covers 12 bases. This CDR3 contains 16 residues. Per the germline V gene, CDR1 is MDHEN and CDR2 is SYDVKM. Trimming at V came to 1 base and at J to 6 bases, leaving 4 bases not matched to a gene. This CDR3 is CASSLLGQGASQPQHF. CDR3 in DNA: TGTGCCAGCAGTTTATTGGGACAGGGGGCAAGTCAGCCCCAGCATTTT.

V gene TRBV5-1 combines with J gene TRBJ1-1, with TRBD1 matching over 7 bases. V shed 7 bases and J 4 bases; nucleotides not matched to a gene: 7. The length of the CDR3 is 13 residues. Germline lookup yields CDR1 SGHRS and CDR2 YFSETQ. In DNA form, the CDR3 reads TGCGCCAGCGGCGACAGGGTTTCCACTGAAGCTTTCTTT. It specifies CASGDRVSTEAFF.

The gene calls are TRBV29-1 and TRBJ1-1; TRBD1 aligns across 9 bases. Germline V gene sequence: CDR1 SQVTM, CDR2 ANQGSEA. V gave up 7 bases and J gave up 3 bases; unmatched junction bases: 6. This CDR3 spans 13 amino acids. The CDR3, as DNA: TGCAGCGCCCGGACAGGGGCGGACACTGAAGCTTTCTTT. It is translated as CSARTGADTEAFF. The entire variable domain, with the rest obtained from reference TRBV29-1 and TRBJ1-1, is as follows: SAVISQKPSRDICQRGTSLTIQCQVDSQVTMMFWYRQQPGQSLTLIATANQGSEATYESGFVIDKFPISRPNLTFSTLTVSNMSPEDSSIYLCSARTGADTEAFFGQGTRLTVV.

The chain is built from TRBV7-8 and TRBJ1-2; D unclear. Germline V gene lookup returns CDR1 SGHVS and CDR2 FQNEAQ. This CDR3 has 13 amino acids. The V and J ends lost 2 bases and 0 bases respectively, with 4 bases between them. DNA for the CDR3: TGTGCCAGCAGCTTAACAGCTAACTATGGCTACACCTTC. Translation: CASSLTANYGYTF. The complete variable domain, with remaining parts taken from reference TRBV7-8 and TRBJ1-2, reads GAGVSQSPRYKVAKRGQDVALRCDPISGHVSLFWYQQALGQGPEFLTYFQNEAQLDKSGLPSDRFFAERPEGSVSTLKIQRTQQEDSAVYLCASSLTANYGYTFGSGTRLTVV.

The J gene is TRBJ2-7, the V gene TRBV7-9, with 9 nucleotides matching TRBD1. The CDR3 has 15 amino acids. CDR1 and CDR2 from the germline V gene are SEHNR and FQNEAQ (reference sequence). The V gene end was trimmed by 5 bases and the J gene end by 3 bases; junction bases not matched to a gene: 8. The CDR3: CASSLRQGDDYEQYF. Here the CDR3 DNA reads TGTGCCAGCAGCCTCAGACAGGGGGATGACTACGAGCAGTACTTC.

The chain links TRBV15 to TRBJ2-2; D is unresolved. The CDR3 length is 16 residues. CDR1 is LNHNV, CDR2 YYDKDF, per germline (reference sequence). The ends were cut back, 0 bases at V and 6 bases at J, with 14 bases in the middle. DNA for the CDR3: TGTGCCACCAGCAGAGACCCCCGAAGCGTAGCCGGGGAGCTGTTTTTT. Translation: CATSRDPRSVAGELFF.

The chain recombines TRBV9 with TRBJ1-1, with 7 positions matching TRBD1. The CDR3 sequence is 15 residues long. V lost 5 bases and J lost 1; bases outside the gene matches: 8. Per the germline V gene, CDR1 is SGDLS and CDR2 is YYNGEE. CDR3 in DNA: TGTGCCAGCAGTAATACAGGGGCGCGGAACACTGAAGCTTTCTTT. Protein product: CASSNTGARNTEAFF.

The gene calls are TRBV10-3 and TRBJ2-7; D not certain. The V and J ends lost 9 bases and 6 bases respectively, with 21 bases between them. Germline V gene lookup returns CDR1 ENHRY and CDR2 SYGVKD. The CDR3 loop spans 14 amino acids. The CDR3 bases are TGTGCCATAGCGCCAGAAGGTCGCGGCTCCGAGCAGTACTTC. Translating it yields CAIAPEGRGSEQYF.

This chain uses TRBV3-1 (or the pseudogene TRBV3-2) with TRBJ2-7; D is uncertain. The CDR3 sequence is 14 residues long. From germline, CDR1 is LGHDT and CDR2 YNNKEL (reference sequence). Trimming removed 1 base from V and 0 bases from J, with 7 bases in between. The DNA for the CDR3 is TGTGCCAGCAGCCAAGTAGTTAGCTCCTACGAGCAGTACTTC. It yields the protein CASSQVVSSYEQYF.

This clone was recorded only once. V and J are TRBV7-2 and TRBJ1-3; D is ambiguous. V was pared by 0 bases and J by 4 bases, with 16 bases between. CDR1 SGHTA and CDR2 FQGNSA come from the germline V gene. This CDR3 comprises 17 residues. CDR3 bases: TGTGCCAGCAGCTTAGCGGGGAACGGACTGAACGGAAACACCATATATTTT. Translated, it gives CASSLAGNGLNGNTIYF.

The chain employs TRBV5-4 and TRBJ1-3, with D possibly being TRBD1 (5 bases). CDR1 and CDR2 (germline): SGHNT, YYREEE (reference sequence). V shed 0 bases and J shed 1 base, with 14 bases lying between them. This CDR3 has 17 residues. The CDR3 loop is CASSLGRTGRSGNTIYF. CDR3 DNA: TGTGCCAGCAGCTTGGGTAGAACAGGCCGATCTGGAAACACCATATATTTT.

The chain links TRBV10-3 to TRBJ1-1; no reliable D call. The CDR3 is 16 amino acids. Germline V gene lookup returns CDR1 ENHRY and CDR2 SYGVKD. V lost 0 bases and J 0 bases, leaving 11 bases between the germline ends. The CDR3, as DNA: TGTGCCATCAGTGAGTCGAGAGGGTCCTTGAACACTGAAGCTTTCTTT. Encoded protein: CAISESRGSLNTEAFF.

The CDR3 spells CASGRQGGTEAFF. CDR3 DNA: TGTGCTAGTGGACGACAGGGAGGTACTGAAGCTTTCTTT. This chain uses TRBV12-5 with TRBJ1-1; TRBD1 aligns across 7 bases. In germline, CDR1 is LGHNT, CDR2 FRNRAP. The CDR3 totals 13 residues. J gave up 5 bases and V 6 bases, and 6 bases lay outside the gene matches.

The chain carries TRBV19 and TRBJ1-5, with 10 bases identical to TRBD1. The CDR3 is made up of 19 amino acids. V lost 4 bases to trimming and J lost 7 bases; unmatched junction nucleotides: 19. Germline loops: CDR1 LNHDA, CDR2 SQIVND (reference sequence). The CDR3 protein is CASSTRRGTGDAPRQPQHF. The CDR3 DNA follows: TGTGCCAGTAGTACGCGAAGGGGGACAGGGGACGCCCCCCGGCAGCCCCAGCATTTT. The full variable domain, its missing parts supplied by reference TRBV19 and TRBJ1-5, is DGGITQSPKYLFRKEGQNVTLSCEQNLNHDAMYWYRQDPGQGLRLIYYSQIVNDFQKGDIAEGYSVSREKKESFPLTVTSAQKNPTAFYLCASSTRRGTGDAPRQPQHFGDGTRLSIL.

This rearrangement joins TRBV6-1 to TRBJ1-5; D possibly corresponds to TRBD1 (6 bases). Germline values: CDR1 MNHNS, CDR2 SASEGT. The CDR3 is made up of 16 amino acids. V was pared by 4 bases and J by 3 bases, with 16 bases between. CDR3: CASSAWGQKNNQPQHF. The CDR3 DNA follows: TGTGCCAGCAGTGCCTGGGGGCAGAAGAACAATCAGCCCCAGCATTTT.

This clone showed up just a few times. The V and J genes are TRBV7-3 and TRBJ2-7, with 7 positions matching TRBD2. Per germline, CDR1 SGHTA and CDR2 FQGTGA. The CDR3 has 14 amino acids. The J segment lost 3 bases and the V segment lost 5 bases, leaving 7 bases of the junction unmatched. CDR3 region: CASSPLGRGYEQYF. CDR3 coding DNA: TGTGCCAGCAGCCCCCTAGGGAGGGGCTACGAGCAGTACTTC.

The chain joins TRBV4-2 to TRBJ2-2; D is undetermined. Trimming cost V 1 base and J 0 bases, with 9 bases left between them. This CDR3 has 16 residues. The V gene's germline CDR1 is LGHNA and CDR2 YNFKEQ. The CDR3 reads CASSQVANANTGELFF. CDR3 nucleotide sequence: TGTGCCAGCAGCCAAGTAGCCAACGCGAACACCGGGGAGCTGTTTTTT.

Here the CDR3 reads CASSLGQFKYGYTF. Written as DNA, the CDR3 is TGTGCCAGCAGCTTGGGACAGTTTAAATATGGCTACACCTTC. The chain employs TRBV5-6 and TRBJ1-2; perhaps TRBD1 as D (5 bases). V lost 0 bases and J 5 bases, leaving 11 bases between the germline ends. This CDR3 has 14 residues. Germline CDR1 reads SGHDT; CDR2 reads YYEEEE.

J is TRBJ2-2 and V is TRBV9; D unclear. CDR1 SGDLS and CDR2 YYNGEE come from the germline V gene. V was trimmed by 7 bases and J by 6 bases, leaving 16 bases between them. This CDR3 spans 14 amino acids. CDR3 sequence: CASSTNPQAGELFF. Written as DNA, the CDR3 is TGTGCCAGCTCGACCAATCCGCAGGCCGGGGAGCTGTTTTTT.

CDR3 nucleotides: TGTGCCAGCAGGACCGGGACAGGGGACTATGGCTACACCTTC. This encodes CASRTGTGDYGYTF. The chain combines TRBV3-1 (or the pseudogene TRBV3-2) with TRBJ1-2; 10 positions agree with TRBD1. The CDR3 extends over 14 amino acids. Germline CDR1 and CDR2: LGHDT and YNNKEL (reference sequence). Trimming at V came to 6 bases and at J to 3 bases, leaving 4 bases not matched to a gene.

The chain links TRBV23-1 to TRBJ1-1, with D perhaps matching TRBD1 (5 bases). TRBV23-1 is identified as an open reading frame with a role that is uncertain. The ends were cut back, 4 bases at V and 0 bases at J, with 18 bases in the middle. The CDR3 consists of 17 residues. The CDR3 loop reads CASSPSSSGPMNTEAFF. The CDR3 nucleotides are TGCGCCAGCAGTCCTTCCTCCTCAGGGCCCATGAACACTGAAGCTTTCTTT.

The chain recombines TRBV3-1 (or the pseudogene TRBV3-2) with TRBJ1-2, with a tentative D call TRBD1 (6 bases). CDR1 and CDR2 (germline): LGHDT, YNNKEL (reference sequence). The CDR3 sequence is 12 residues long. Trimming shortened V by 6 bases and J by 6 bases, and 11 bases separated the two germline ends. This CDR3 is CASSLGGDGYTF. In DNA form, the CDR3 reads TGTGCCAGCAGTCTAGGGGGGGATGGCTACACCTTC.

CDR3 loop: CASSLMRLGADTQYF. The CDR3 bases are TGTGCCAGCAGCTTGATGCGACTAGGGGCAGATACGCAGTATTTT. The genes are TRBV7-9 and TRBJ2-3; maybe TRBD2 (6 bases). Germline V CDR1 and CDR2: SEHNR, FQNEAQ (reference sequence). This CDR3 is 15 amino acids long. The V and J ends lost 3 bases and 4 bases respectively, with 14 bases between them.

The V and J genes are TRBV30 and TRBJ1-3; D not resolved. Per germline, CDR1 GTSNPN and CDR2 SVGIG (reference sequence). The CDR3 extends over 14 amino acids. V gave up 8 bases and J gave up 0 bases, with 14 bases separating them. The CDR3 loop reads CALTHTNSGNTIYF. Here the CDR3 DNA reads TGTGCCCTGACACACACGAACTCTGGAAACACCATATATTTT.

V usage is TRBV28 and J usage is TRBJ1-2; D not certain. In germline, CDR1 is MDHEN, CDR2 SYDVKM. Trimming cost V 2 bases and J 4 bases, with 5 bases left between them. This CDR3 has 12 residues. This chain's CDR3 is CASSLNTYGYTF. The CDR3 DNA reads TGTGCCAGCAGTTTAAACACCTATGGCTACACCTTC.

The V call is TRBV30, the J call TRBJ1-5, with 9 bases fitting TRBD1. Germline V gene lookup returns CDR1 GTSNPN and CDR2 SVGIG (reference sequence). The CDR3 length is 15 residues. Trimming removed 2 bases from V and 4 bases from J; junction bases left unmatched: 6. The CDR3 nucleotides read TGTGCCTGGAGTACCGGACAGGGGCCAAATCAGCCCCAGCATTTT. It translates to CAWSTGQGPNQPQHF. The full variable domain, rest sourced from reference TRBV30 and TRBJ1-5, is SQTIHQWPATLVQPVGSPLSLECTVEGTSNPNLYWYRQAAGRGLQLLFYSVGIGQISSEVPQNLSASRPQDRQFILSSKKLLLSDSGFYLCAWSTGQGPNQPQHFGDGTRLSIL.